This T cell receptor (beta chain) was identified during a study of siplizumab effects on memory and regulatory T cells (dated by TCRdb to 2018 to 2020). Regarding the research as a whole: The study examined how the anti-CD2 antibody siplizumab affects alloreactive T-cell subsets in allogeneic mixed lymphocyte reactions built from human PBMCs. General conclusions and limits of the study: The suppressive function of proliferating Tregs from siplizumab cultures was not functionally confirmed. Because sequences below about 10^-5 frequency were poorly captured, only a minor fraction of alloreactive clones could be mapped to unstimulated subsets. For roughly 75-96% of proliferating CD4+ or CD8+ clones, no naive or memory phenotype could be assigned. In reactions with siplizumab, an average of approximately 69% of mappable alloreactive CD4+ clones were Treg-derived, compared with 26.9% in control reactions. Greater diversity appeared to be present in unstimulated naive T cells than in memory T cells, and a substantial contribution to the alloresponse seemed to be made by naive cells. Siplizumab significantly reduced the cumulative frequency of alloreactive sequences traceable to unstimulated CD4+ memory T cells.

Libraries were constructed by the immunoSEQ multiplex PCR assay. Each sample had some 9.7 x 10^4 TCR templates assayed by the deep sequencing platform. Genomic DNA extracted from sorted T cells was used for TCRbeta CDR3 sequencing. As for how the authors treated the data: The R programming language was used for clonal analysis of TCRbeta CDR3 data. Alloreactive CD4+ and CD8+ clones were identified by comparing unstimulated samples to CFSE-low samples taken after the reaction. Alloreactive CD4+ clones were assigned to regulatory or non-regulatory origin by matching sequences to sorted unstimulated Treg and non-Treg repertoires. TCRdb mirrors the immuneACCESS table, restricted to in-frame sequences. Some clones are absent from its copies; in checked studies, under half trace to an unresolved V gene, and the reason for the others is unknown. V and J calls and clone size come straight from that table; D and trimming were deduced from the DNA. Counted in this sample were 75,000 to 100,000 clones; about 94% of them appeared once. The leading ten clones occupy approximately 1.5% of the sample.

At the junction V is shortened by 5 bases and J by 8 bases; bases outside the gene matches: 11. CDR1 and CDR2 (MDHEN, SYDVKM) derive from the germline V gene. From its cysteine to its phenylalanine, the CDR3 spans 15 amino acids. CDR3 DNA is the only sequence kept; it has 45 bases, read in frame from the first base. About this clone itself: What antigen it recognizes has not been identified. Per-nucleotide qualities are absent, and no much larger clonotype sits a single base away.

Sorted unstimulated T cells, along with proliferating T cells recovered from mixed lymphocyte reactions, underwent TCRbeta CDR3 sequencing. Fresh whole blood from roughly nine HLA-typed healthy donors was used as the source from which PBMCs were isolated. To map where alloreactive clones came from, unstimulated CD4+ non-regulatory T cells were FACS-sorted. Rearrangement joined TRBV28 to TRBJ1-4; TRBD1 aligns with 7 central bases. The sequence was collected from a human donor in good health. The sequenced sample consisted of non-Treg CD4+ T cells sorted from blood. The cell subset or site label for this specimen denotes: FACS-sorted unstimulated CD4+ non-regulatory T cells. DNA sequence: TGTGCCAGCAGTACCCAGGGGGAGGGTAGGGAAAAACTGTTTTTT. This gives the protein CASSTQGEGREKLFF.